The 28 T cell receptor beta chains below were found in one sample sequenced in a study of T-cell memory formation after mild COVID-19. TCRdb analysed the 5' RACE reads with MiXCR anew, one entry per CDR3 protein. This table holds about 270,000 distinct CDR3 sequences, roughly 15% found once. Sequenced: PBMCs or a T cell subset sorted from them (not recorded which). All receptors come from an adult woman who had mild COVID-19 (a few samples of this study predate the infection). Cell type and time point are not known.

The chain carries TRBV18 and TRBJ2-6; D not resolved. The CDR3 contains 13 residues. Germline CDR1 KGHSH, CDR2 LQKENI. V shed 7 bases and J shed 1 base, with 5 bases lying between them. The chain's CDR3 is CASFLSGANVLTF. The CDR3, as DNA: TGTGCCAGCTTCCTGTCTGGGGCCAACGTCCTGACTTTC.

This clonotype showed up many times. This chain uses TRBV11-3 with TRBJ1-1; D gene unclear. The V gene's germline CDR1 is SGHNT and CDR2 YENEEA. V was shortened by 4 bases and J by 5 bases, with 35 bases between the two germline ends. This CDR3 has 21 amino acids. CDR3 amino acids: CASSSPTGSQVRKQRWTEAFF. The CDR3 region has the DNA TGTGCCAGCAGCTCCCCGACCGGGTCCCAAGTTAGAAAACAAAGGTGGACTGAAGCTTTCTTT. The whole variable domain, remainder taken from reference TRBV11-3 and TRBJ1-1, is EAGVVQSPRYKIIEKKQPVAFWCNPISGHNTLYWYLQNLGQGPELLIRYENEEAVDDSQLPKDRFSAERLKGVDSTLKIQPAELGDSAVYLCASSSPTGSQVRKQRWTEAFFGQGTRLTVV.

The V call is TRBV4-2, the J call TRBJ2-7; perhaps TRBD1 as D (5 bases). With 6 bases removed from V and 6 bases from J, the gap between germline ends came to 18 bases. Germline V lookup: CDR1 LGHNA, CDR2 YNFKEQ. The CDR3 loop spans 14 amino acids. As DNA, the CDR3 is TGTGCCAGCAGACTACAAGAGGACCAGGGCGAGCAGTACTTC. Its protein product is CASRLQEDQGEQYF.

This clonotype came up many times. The chain has TRBV29-1 and TRBJ2-4; possibly TRBD1 for D (6 bases). This CDR3 is 13 amino acids long. Per germline, CDR1 SQVTM and CDR2 ANQGSEA. V was clipped by 6 bases and J by 1 base, with 10 bases between them. The CDR3 loop reads CSVKQGAKNIQYF. The DNA for the CDR3 is TGCAGCGTCAAACAGGGCGCCAAAAACATTCAGTACTTC.

This clonotype has just a few counts. The V gene is TRBV4-1, the J gene TRBJ2-1; D remains ambiguous. V lost 5 bases, J lost 4 bases, and 9 bases lay in between. CDR3 length: 13 amino acids. Germline-derived CDR1 and CDR2 are MGHRA and YSYEKL. The CDR3: CASSRVVYNEQFF. CDR3 nucleotides: TGCGCCAGCAGCAGGGTGGTGTACAATGAGCAGTTCTTC.

The chain carries TRBV20-1 and TRBJ1-5; weak D call: TRBD1 (5 bases). This CDR3 has 16 amino acids. The germline CDR1 and CDR2 sequences are DFQATT and SNEGSKA (reference sequence). The V and J ends lost 0 bases and 4 bases respectively, with 16 bases between them. CDR3 loop: CSARDGNRYPNQPQHF. CDR3 in DNA: TGCAGTGCTAGAGATGGGAACAGGTACCCGAATCAGCCCCAGCATTTT.

The CDR3 sequence is CSVASGTASTDTQYF. The CDR3 bases are TGCAGCGTTGCGTCGGGGACAGCTAGCACAGATACGCAGTATTTT. The chain employs TRBV29-1 and TRBJ2-3, with 7 positions matching TRBD1. Germline values: CDR1 SQVTM, CDR2 ANQGSEA. The ends lost 4 bases at V and 0 bases at J; junction bases unmatched: 7. The CDR3 runs to 15 residues.

This clonotype was observed a handful of times. The rearrangement links TRBV20-1 to TRBJ2-7; D not resolved. The CDR3 totals 13 residues. The germline V gene encodes CDR1 DFQATT and CDR2 SNEGSKA (reference sequence). Trimming removed 6 bases from V and 3 bases from J, with 15 bases in between. The DNA for the CDR3 is TGCAGTGCCTCCCATTCGGTAGACTACGAGCAGTACTTC. It translates to CSASHSVDYEQYF.

Sample share makes this clonotype medium-sized. The rearrangement uses TRBV20-1 and TRBJ2-1, with 11 bases matching TRBD2. V lost 6 bases to trimming and J lost 14 bases; unmatched junction nucleotides: 3. The CDR3 spans 10 residues. Germline V gene data show CDR1 as DFQATT and CDR2 as SNEGSKA (reference sequence). Written as DNA, the CDR3 is TGCAGTGCGGGGACTAGCGGAGAGTTCTTC. Its protein product is CSAGTSGEFF.

The gene calls are TRBV6-5 and TRBJ2-1, with TRBD2 matching 8 bases. V shed 2 bases, J shed 6 bases, and the junction held 6 bases outside the gene matches. Germline V lookup: CDR1 MNHEY, CDR2 SVGAGI. The CDR3 extends over 15 amino acids. The CDR3 coding sequence is TGTGCCAGCAGTTACGCCGGGGGGGCCCGCAATGAGCAGTTCTTC. It encodes CASSYAGGARNEQFF.

The rearrangement links TRBV7-8 to TRBJ1-1, with D possibly being TRBD1 (5 bases). Per the germline V gene, CDR1 is SGHVS and CDR2 is FQNEAQ. This CDR3 contains 15 residues. V lost 5 bases and J 4 bases, leaving 17 bases between the germline ends. In DNA form, the CDR3 reads TGTGCCAGCAGCCTCGGGACGATTAGACGCACTGAAGCTTTCTTT. It translates to CASSLGTIRRTEAFF.

This clonotype was detected a few times. The J gene is TRBJ1-2, the V gene TRBV6-5; TRBD1 matches 8 bases. Germline CDR1 and CDR2: MNHEY and SVGAGI. This CDR3 has 14 amino acids. With 6 bases clipped from V and 4 bases from J, the junction kept 7 bases outside the gene matches. The DNA for the CDR3 is TGTGCCAGCAGCCGCGACAGGGGTGGCTATGGCTACACCTTC. Its protein product is CASSRDRGGYGYTF.

A few counts support this clonotype. This chain connects TRBV6-2 or TRBV6-3 to TRBJ2-3; 10 bases fit TRBD2. V shed 2 bases, J shed 7 bases, and the junction held 9 bases outside the gene matches. The germline CDR1 and CDR2 sequences are MNHEY and SVGEGT. This CDR3 is 16 amino acids long. DNA of the CDR3: TGTGCCAGCAGTTACGTCCGCAGCGGGGGGGCCTATACGCAGTATTTT. As protein: CASSYVRSGGAYTQYF.

The rearrangement links TRBV12-3 or TRBV12-4 to TRBJ1-2, with 7 nucleotides matching TRBD1. The CDR3 consists of 13 residues. The V segment lost 4 bases and the J segment 5 bases; nucleotides outside the gene matches: 4. This chain's CDR3 is CASSSRTGYGYTF. CDR3 DNA sequence: TGTGCCAGCAGTTCCAGGACAGGATATGGCTACACCTTC.

The V and J genes are TRBV7-9 and TRBJ1-5; D ambiguous. Germline CDR1 SEHNR, CDR2 FQNEAQ (reference sequence). This CDR3 spans 13 amino acids. V shed 3 bases and J shed 6 bases, with 9 bases lying between them. CDR3 region: CASSFTWAQPQHF. Here the CDR3 DNA reads TGTGCCAGCAGCTTCACGTGGGCTCAGCCCCAGCATTTT.

V usage is TRBV5-5 and J usage is TRBJ1-1; D not certain. V lost 1 base and J 3 bases, leaving 10 bases between the germline ends. The CDR3 runs 14 residues. Germline V gives CDR1 SGHKS, CDR2 YYEKEE (reference sequence). CDR3 loop: CASSLRRADTEAFF. CDR3 nucleotides: TGTGCCAGCAGCTTGAGGAGAGCAGACACTGAAGCTTTCTTT.

This clonotype turned up a few times. The V call is TRBV2, the J call TRBJ1-1; TRBD1 matches at 9 bases. The CDR3 covers 14 residues. Germline CDR1 reads SNHLY; CDR2 reads FYNNEI. The J segment lost 4 bases and the V segment lost 6 bases, leaving 6 bases of the junction unmatched. The CDR3 bases are TGTGCCAGCAGAGGACAGGGGATAGCCACTGAAGCTTTCTTT. It is translated as CASRGQGIATEAFF.

The chain carries TRBV12-3 or TRBV12-4 and TRBJ2-1; D is perhaps TRBD2 (5 bases). The CDR3 has 14 residues. Trimming removed 3 bases at V and 4 bases at J, with 10 bases between. The CDR3 bases are TGTGCCAGCAGTTTGCAGCGGTATTACAATGAGCAGTTCTTC. This codes for CASSLQRYYNEQFF.

There are a few counts of this clonotype. V is TRBV12-3 or TRBV12-4 and J is TRBJ1-5; D unresolved. The length of the CDR3 is 14 residues. Trimming shortened V by 6 bases and J by 0 bases, and 9 bases separated the two germline ends. CDR3 coding DNA: TGTGCCAGCAGACTAGGCCATAGCAATCAGCCCCAGCATTTT. It translates to CASRLGHSNQPQHF.

This clonotype was detected a few times. The chain recombines TRBV29-1 with TRBJ2-1; unclear D gene. V was trimmed by 5 bases and J by 9 bases, leaving 8 bases between them. The CDR3 is 10 residues long. Germline CDR1 SQVTM, CDR2 ANQGSEA. CDR3 sequence reads: CSVFYGEQFF. The CDR3 region has the DNA TGCAGCGTTTTTTATGGTGAGCAGTTCTTC.

The chain uses TRBV11-2 and TRBJ1-2, with TRBD1 as a possible D gene (5 bases). Germline lookup yields CDR1 SGHAT and CDR2 FQNNGV. This CDR3 comprises 15 residues. V lost 5 bases to trimming and J lost 1 base, with 14 bases between them. CDR3 in DNA: TGTGCCAGCAGCAACACAGGAGCACTTAACTATGGCTACACCTTC. Protein product: CASSNTGALNYGYTF.

This chain links TRBV6-2 or TRBV6-3 with TRBJ1-5; TRBD1 is a possible D gene (5 bases). Germline lookup yields CDR1 MNHEY and CDR2 SVGEGT. Deletions cut 2 bases from V and 5 bases from J, with 10 bases between. This CDR3 is built from 14 residues. CDR3: CASSYPGSHQPQHF. CDR3 bases: TGTGCCAGCAGTTACCCAGGGAGCCATCAGCCCCAGCATTTT.

The chain carries TRBV7-2 and TRBJ1-4, with a tentative D call TRBD1 (5 bases). The V end was cut by 3 bases, the J end by 5 bases, with 13 bases between. The CDR3 runs 15 residues. Germline CDR1 reads SGHTA; CDR2 reads FQGNSA. CDR3 bases: TGTGCCAGCAGCTTGCAGGGATGGGGCAATGAAAAACTGTTTTTT. Its protein product is CASSLQGWGNEKLFF.

The CDR3 DNA is TGTGCCAGCAGTACTCACAGGGAGGTCTACCAGCCCCAGCATTTT. Protein: CASSTHREVYQPQHF. The V call is TRBV6-2 or TRBV6-3, the J call TRBJ1-5, with D possibly being TRBD1 (6 bases). V was clipped by 5 bases and J by 7 bases, with 18 bases between them. CDR1 and CDR2 (germline): MNHEY, SVGEGT. The CDR3 covers 15 residues.

The chain recombines TRBV19 with TRBJ2-2; a possible D gene is TRBD1 (6 bases). This CDR3 comprises 16 residues. V lost 5 bases and J 5 bases, leaving 18 bases between the germline ends. The germline gives CDR1 LNHDA, CDR2 SQIVND (reference sequence). For the CDR3, the DNA is TGTGCCAGTAGTGACCCGGGACACAAGAGAACCGGGGAGCTGTTTTTT. This codes for CASSDPGHKRTGELFF. Based on the CDR3 plus reference TRBV19 and TRBJ2-2, the full variable domain is DGGITQSPKYLFRKEGQNVTLSCEQNLNHDAMYWYRQDPGQGLRLIYYSQIVNDFQKGDIAEGYSVSREKKESFPLTVTSAQKNPTAFYLCASSDPGHKRTGELFFGEGSRLTVL.

The chain recombines TRBV2 with TRBJ1-2, with a weak D call TRBD1 (5 bases). The CDR3 consists of 15 residues. Per germline, CDR1 SNHLY and CDR2 FYNNEI. V shed 4 bases and J shed 3 bases, with 15 bases lying between them. The CDR3 DNA sequence: TGTGCCAGCAGTGGCCCCGGGGCGAACGACTATGGCTACACCTTC. It codes for CASSGPGANDYGYTF. The whole variable domain, filled in from reference TRBV2 and TRBJ1-2, reads EPEVTQTPSHQVTQMGQEVILRCVPISNHLYFYWYRQILGQKVEFLVSFYNNEISEKSEIFDDQFSVERPDGSNFTLKIRSTKLEDSAMYFCASSGPGANDYGYTFGSGTRLTVV.

This clonotype has just a few counts. J is TRBJ2-1 and V is TRBV20-1, with TRBD2 matching 13 bases. CDR1 DFQATT and CDR2 SNEGSKA come from the germline V gene (reference sequence). J lost 5 bases, V lost 5 bases, and 6 bases had no gene match. The CDR3 extends over 15 amino acids. CDR3 region: CSAQTSGGLHNEQFF. CDR3 in DNA: TGCAGTGCTCAGACTAGCGGGGGGCTCCACAATGAGCAGTTCTTC.

The chain has TRBV7-7 and TRBJ2-5; TRBD1 aligns across 7 bases. This CDR3 spans 15 amino acids. J was trimmed by 9 bases and V by 5 bases; bases with no gene match: 15. The germline V gene encodes CDR1 SSHAT and CDR2 FNYEAQ (reference sequence). CDR3 protein: CASSLTPGQAAAQYF. The CDR3 nucleotides read TGTGCCAGCAGCCTAACACCCGGACAGGCTGCGGCCCAGTACTTC.